What follows are 26 T cell receptor beta chains derived from one specimen sequenced in a study of T-cell memory formation after mild COVID-19. TCRdb re-derived calls from the 5' RACE reads in MiXCR, one entry per CDR3 protein. The sample has a few hundred thousand distinct CDR3 sequences, over 13% seen once. Sequencing was performed on PBMCs or a T cell subset sorted from them (not recorded which). These receptors all come from a young man who had mild COVID-19 (a few samples of this study predate the infection). Cell type and time point are not known.

The chain is built from TRBV25-1 and TRBJ1-1; 8 bases agree with TRBD1. The CDR3 is made up of 15 amino acids. With V trimmed by 4 bases and J by 5 bases, 9 bases remained unmatched. The germline CDR1 and CDR2 sequences are MGHDK and SYGVNS. Here the CDR3 reads CASSVFDRGFTEAFF. DNA for the CDR3: TGTGCCAGCAGTGTTTTCGACAGGGGTTTTACTGAAGCTTTCTTT.

The chain has TRBV7-6 and TRBJ1-1, with D possibly TRBD1 on 5 matching bases. The CDR3 runs 13 residues. Per germline, CDR1 SGHVS and CDR2 FNYEAQ. V shed 5 bases and J shed 8 bases, with 15 bases lying between them. CDR3 sequence: CASSPVSGDEAFF. The CDR3 DNA follows: TGTGCCAGCAGCCCGGTCTCCGGGGACGAAGCTTTCTTT. Variable domain in full (rest from reference TRBV7-6 and TRBJ1-1): GAGVSQSPRYKVTKRGQDVALRCDPISGHVSLYWYRQALGQGPEFLTYFNYEAQQDKSGLPNDRFSAERPEGSISTLTIQRTEQRDSAMYRCASSPVSGDEAFFGQGTRLTVV.

This clonotype was seen a handful of times. The rearrangement joins TRBV10-3 to TRBJ2-2; D ambiguous. Germline assignment: CDR1 ENHRY and CDR2 SYGVKD. Trimming pared 2 bases from V and 0 bases from J, leaving 7 bases between. The CDR3 totals 15 residues. The CDR3 here is CAISERPTNTGELFF. As DNA, the CDR3 is TGTGCCATCAGTGAGAGGCCTACGAACACCGGGGAGCTGTTTTTT.

The chain is built from TRBV20-1 and TRBJ1-1; D not resolved. The CDR3 is made up of 13 amino acids. Trimming took 0 bases from V and 4 from J, leaving 9 bases between them. CDR1 DFQATT and CDR2 SNEGSKA come from the germline V gene (reference sequence). CDR3 in amino acids: CSAREGGGTEAFF. CDR3 DNA sequence: TGCAGTGCTAGAGAAGGAGGTGGCACTGAAGCTTTCTTT.

This clonotype was recorded a few times. The rearrangement joins TRBV6-2 or TRBV6-3 to TRBJ1-5; 8 bases match TRBD1. Germline-derived CDR1 and CDR2 are MNHEY and SVGEGT. This CDR3 spans 17 amino acids. J gave up 2 bases and V 4 bases, and 10 bases lay outside the gene matches. CDR3 sequence reads: CASSFFLSDRGNQPQHF. CDR3 in DNA: TGTGCCAGCAGTTTCTTCTTATCGGACAGGGGCAATCAGCCCCAGCATTTT.

This clonotype came up a few times. This rearrangement joins TRBV12-3 or TRBV12-4 to TRBJ2-3; 11 bases fit TRBD2. V lost 6 bases and J lost 0; bases outside the gene matches: 5. This CDR3 contains 16 residues. CDR3 loop: CASRSSGGLSTDTQYF. DNA for the CDR3: TGTGCCAGCAGATCTAGCGGGGGGTTAAGCACAGATACGCAGTATTTT.

This chain connects TRBV7-2 to TRBJ2-7, with D possibly being TRBD2 (5 bases). The CDR3 runs to 13 residues. CDR1 and CDR2 (germline): SGHTA, FQGNSA. V shed 5 bases and J shed 2 bases, with 10 bases lying between them. CDR3 bases: TGTGCCAGCAGCCCCGACTACCCCTACGAGCAGTACTTC. Translating gives CASSPDYPYEQYF.

This chain uses TRBV2 with TRBJ2-7; the match to TRBD1 covers 9 bases. With 0 bases clipped from V and 5 bases from J, the junction kept 5 bases outside the gene matches. Germline assignment: CDR1 SNHLY and CDR2 FYNNEI. The CDR3 covers 15 residues. CDR3 in DNA: TGTGCCAGCAGTGAAGCAAGAGACAGGGGGAACGAGCAGTACGTC. Protein product: CASSEARDRGNEQYV.

V is TRBV11-3 and J is TRBJ2-1; TRBD2 matches 11 bases. V lost 6 bases and J lost 3; bases outside the gene matches: 7. CDR3 size: 16 residues. Per the germline V gene, CDR1 is SGHNT and CDR2 is YENEEA. For the CDR3, the DNA is TGTGCCAGCAGTCCTCCTACTAGCGGGGGCTACAATGAGCAGTTCTTC. It codes for CASSPPTSGGYNEQFF.

The chain carries TRBV20-1 and TRBJ2-7, with 7 nucleotides matching TRBD1. V lost 6 bases and J lost 1; bases outside the gene matches: 6. This CDR3 comprises 13 residues. CDR1 and CDR2 (germline): DFQATT, SNEGSKA (reference sequence). In DNA, the CDR3 is TGCAGTGCATCTTGGACAGGATCCTACGAGCAGTACTTC. Protein product: CSASWTGSYEQYF.

The V gene is TRBV7-7, the J gene TRBJ2-5; D gene ambiguous. Germline CDR1 is SSHAT and CDR2 is FNYEAQ (reference sequence). Deletions cut 5 bases from V and 8 bases from J, with 18 bases between. The CDR3 has 14 amino acids. For the CDR3, the DNA is TGTGCCAGCAGCCTCGGGCCCTCCGAAGGAACCCAGTACTTC. Translating it yields CASSLGPSEGTQYF.

This clonotype was seen more than once but under ten times. V gene TRBV24-1 combines with J gene TRBJ2-3; 16 nucleotides line up with TRBD2. CDR3 length: 19 amino acids. V shed 2 bases, J shed 1 base, and the junction held 5 bases outside the gene matches. Germline V lookup: CDR1 KGHDR, CDR2 SFDVKD. The CDR3 protein is CATSDSGTSGGAGTDTQYF. In nucleotides, the CDR3 is TGTGCCACCAGTGATTCCGGGACTAGCGGGGGGGCTGGCACAGATACGCAGTATTTT.

This chain connects TRBV7-9 to TRBJ1-5; 7 bases map to TRBD1. This CDR3 is 18 amino acids long. Trimming took 4 bases from V and 3 from J; bases not matched to a gene: 15. Looked up from germline, CDR1 is SEHNR and CDR2 is FQNEAQ (reference sequence). The CDR3 DNA follows: TGTGCCAGCAGCTCAGACAGGAGGGGGCTCCAATTCAATCAGCCCCAGCATTTT. Its protein product is CASSSDRRGLQFNQPQHF.

The chain combines TRBV6-6 with TRBJ2-1; D tentatively fits TRBD1 or TRBD2 (5 bases each). Germline lookup yields CDR1 MNHNY and CDR2 SVGAGI (reference sequence). V lost 6 bases and J 0 bases, leaving 15 bases between the germline ends. The CDR3 extends over 16 amino acids. The CDR3 loop is CASRKSGTSSYNEQFF. The CDR3 DNA reads as TGTGCCAGCAGAAAATCAGGGACGAGCTCCTACAATGAGCAGTTCTTC.

Many counts were recorded for this clonotype. The chain is built from TRBV28 and TRBJ1-2; no reliable D call. The germline CDR1 and CDR2 sequences are MDHEN and SYDVKM. V was cut by 5 bases and J by 4 bases, with 5 bases left in between. The CDR3 consists of 11 residues. The CDR3 loop is CASSPSYGYTF. DNA of the CDR3: TGTGCCAGCAGTCCCTCCTATGGCTACACCTTC.

The V call is TRBV3-1, the J call TRBJ2-5; 7 bases agree with TRBD2. Trimming at V came to 5 bases and at J to 1 base, leaving 10 bases not matched to a gene. The CDR3 is 16 amino acids. Germline values: CDR1 LGHDT, CDR2 YNNKEL (reference sequence). The DNA of the CDR3 is TGTGCCAGCAGCTCAGGACGTCGGGGGGTCCAAGAGACCCAGTACTTC. Encoded protein: CASSSGRRGVQETQYF.

This clonotype was seen a few times. The chain combines TRBV12-3 or TRBV12-4 with TRBJ1-5, with 8 bases aligning to TRBD1. The V and J ends lost 8 bases and 4 bases, in that order; junction bases with no gene match: 10. The CDR3 length is 15 residues. The CDR3 is CASASRTGQNQPQHF. As DNA, the CDR3 is TGTGCCAGCGCATCCCGGACAGGGCAAAATCAGCCCCAGCATTTT.

On this clonotype: The germline gene is not matched at one end of the junction; a read error may be the cause. CDR3 loop: CSARDLGDTWELFF. As DNA, the CDR3 is TGCAGTGCTAGAGATTTAGGGGACACCTGGGAGCTGTTTTTT. The chain uses TRBV20-1 and TRBJ2-2; tentative D call: TRBD1 (6 bases). CDR3 length: 14 residues. From germline, CDR1 is DFQATT and CDR2 SNEGSKA (reference sequence).

In its sample, this clonotype was seen a few times. The chain uses TRBV6-5 and TRBJ2-7; TRBD1 matches at 9 bases. The germline V gene has CDR1 MNHEY and CDR2 SVGAGI. The V and J ends lost 4 bases and 7 bases, in that order; junction bases with no gene match: 11. The CDR3 has 15 amino acids. CDR3 amino acids: CASSLRRDRAGEQYF. The CDR3 DNA reads as TGTGCCAGCAGTTTACGGCGGGACAGGGCGGGTGAGCAGTACTTC.

A few counts support this clonotype. The genes are TRBV5-4 and TRBJ1-5; 7 nucleotides agree with TRBD1. J lost 7 bases, V lost 5 bases, and 6 bases had no gene match. The CDR3 length is 13 residues. The germline V gene encodes CDR1 SGHNT and CDR2 YYREEE (reference sequence). CDR3 amino acids: CASSWQGGQPQHF. The CDR3 DNA reads as TGTGCCAGCAGTTGGCAGGGGGGCCAGCCCCAGCATTTT.

This clonotype was detected a few times. CDR3 DNA: TGTGCCAGCAGCTTAATCCAGGGTAGCGATGAGCAGTTCTTC. It encodes CASSLIQGSDEQFF. J is TRBJ2-1 and V is TRBV7-9; D tentatively reads TRBD1 or TRBD2 (5 bases each). The germline gives CDR1 SEHNR, CDR2 FQNEAQ (reference sequence). Trimming removed 2 bases at V and 8 bases at J, with 13 bases between. This CDR3 has 14 amino acids.

This chain uses TRBV12-3 or TRBV12-4 with TRBJ2-7, with 10 bases aligning to TRBD1. Trimming took 3 bases from V and 6 from J; bases not matched to a gene: 2. The CDR3 sequence is 13 residues long. The CDR3 here is CASSFGTGVEQYF. The DNA of the CDR3 is TGTGCCAGCAGTTTCGGGACAGGGGTCGAGCAGTACTTC.

This clonotype was seen at least ten times. This rearrangement joins TRBV4-2 to TRBJ2-7; 7 bases align to TRBD2. The germline V gene has CDR1 LGHNA and CDR2 YNFKEQ. This CDR3 is 15 amino acids long. J lost 5 bases, V lost 0 bases, and 7 bases had no gene match. CDR3 amino acids: CASSQDSSGDDEQYF. The CDR3 DNA follows: TGTGCCAGCAGCCAAGATTCGAGCGGGGACGACGAGCAGTACTTC.

This clonotype was seen a few times. The chain links TRBV5-6 to TRBJ1-2; D remains unclear. The CDR3 is 12 amino acids. CDR1 SGHDT and CDR2 YYEEEE come from the germline V gene. Trimming removed 4 bases from V and 7 bases from J, with 11 bases in between. The CDR3 DNA reads TGTGCCAGCAGCATTAGGACGTTTGGCTACACCTTC. Protein product: CASSIRTFGYTF.

This clonotype is a singleton in its sample. The chain joins TRBV5-5 to TRBJ2-5; 11 positions match TRBD2. V gave up 5 bases and J gave up 5 bases; unmatched junction bases: 17. The CDR3 totals 18 residues. Germline assignment: CDR1 SGHKS and CDR2 YYEKEE (reference sequence). CDR3: CASRFLPGLAEPRETQYF. The CDR3 coding sequence is TGTGCCAGCAGATTTCTTCCGGGACTAGCGGAGCCAAGGGAGACCCAGTACTTC. Based on the CDR3 plus reference TRBV5-5 and TRBJ2-5, the full variable domain is DAGVTQSPTHLIKTRGQQVTLRCSPISGHKSVSWYQQVLGQGPQFIFQYYEKEERGRGNFPDRFSARQFPNYSSELNVNALLLGDSALYLCASRFLPGLAEPRETQYFGPGTRLLVL.

This clonotype was counted once. The gene calls are TRBV20-1 and TRBJ1-1; 7 bases match TRBD1. V shed 0 bases, J shed 2 bases, and the junction held 9 bases outside the gene matches. Germline V lookup: CDR1 DFQATT, CDR2 SNEGSKA (reference sequence). The CDR3 loop spans 16 amino acids. CDR3 in amino acids: CSARDWTTGRNTEAFF. In nucleotides, the CDR3 is TGCAGTGCTAGAGATTGGACGACAGGGCGAAACACTGAAGCTTTCTTT.